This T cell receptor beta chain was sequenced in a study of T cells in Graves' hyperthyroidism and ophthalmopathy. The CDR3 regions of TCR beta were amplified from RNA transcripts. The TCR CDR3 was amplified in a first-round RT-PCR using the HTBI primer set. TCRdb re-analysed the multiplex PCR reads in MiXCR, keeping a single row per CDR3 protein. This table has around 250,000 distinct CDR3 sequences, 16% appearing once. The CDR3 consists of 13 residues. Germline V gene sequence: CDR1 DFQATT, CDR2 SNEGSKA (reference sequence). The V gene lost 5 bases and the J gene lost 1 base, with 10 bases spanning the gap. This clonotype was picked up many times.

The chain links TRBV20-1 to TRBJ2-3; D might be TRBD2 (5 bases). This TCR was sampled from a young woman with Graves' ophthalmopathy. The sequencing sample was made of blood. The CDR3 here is CSAPRSGTDTQYF. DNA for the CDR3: TGCAGTGCTCCCCGTAGCGGCACAGATACGCAGTATTTT.